This TCR beta chain was sequenced during a study of blood T cell repertoires in COVID-19. The repertoire was sequenced with immunoSEQ multiplex PCR; TCRdb's copy has only in-frame clones and lacks some. Here the sample spans under 250,000 clones, roughly 85% being singletons. Trimming took 4 bases from V and 4 from J; bases not matched to a gene: 5. The CDR3 is made up of 16 amino acids. CDR1 is LGHNA, CDR2 YSLEER, per germline. The V and J genes are TRBV4-3 and TRBJ2-1; 12 nucleotides line up with TRBD2. The source is a woman between 45 and 60 years old who had been exposed to COVID-19. Sequenced input: PBMCs or T cells enriched from blood (not recorded which). CDR3 residues: CASSRGTSGFYNEQFF. CDR3 nucleotides: TGCGCCAGCAGCCGGGGGACTAGCGGGTTTTACAATGAGCAGTTCTTC.